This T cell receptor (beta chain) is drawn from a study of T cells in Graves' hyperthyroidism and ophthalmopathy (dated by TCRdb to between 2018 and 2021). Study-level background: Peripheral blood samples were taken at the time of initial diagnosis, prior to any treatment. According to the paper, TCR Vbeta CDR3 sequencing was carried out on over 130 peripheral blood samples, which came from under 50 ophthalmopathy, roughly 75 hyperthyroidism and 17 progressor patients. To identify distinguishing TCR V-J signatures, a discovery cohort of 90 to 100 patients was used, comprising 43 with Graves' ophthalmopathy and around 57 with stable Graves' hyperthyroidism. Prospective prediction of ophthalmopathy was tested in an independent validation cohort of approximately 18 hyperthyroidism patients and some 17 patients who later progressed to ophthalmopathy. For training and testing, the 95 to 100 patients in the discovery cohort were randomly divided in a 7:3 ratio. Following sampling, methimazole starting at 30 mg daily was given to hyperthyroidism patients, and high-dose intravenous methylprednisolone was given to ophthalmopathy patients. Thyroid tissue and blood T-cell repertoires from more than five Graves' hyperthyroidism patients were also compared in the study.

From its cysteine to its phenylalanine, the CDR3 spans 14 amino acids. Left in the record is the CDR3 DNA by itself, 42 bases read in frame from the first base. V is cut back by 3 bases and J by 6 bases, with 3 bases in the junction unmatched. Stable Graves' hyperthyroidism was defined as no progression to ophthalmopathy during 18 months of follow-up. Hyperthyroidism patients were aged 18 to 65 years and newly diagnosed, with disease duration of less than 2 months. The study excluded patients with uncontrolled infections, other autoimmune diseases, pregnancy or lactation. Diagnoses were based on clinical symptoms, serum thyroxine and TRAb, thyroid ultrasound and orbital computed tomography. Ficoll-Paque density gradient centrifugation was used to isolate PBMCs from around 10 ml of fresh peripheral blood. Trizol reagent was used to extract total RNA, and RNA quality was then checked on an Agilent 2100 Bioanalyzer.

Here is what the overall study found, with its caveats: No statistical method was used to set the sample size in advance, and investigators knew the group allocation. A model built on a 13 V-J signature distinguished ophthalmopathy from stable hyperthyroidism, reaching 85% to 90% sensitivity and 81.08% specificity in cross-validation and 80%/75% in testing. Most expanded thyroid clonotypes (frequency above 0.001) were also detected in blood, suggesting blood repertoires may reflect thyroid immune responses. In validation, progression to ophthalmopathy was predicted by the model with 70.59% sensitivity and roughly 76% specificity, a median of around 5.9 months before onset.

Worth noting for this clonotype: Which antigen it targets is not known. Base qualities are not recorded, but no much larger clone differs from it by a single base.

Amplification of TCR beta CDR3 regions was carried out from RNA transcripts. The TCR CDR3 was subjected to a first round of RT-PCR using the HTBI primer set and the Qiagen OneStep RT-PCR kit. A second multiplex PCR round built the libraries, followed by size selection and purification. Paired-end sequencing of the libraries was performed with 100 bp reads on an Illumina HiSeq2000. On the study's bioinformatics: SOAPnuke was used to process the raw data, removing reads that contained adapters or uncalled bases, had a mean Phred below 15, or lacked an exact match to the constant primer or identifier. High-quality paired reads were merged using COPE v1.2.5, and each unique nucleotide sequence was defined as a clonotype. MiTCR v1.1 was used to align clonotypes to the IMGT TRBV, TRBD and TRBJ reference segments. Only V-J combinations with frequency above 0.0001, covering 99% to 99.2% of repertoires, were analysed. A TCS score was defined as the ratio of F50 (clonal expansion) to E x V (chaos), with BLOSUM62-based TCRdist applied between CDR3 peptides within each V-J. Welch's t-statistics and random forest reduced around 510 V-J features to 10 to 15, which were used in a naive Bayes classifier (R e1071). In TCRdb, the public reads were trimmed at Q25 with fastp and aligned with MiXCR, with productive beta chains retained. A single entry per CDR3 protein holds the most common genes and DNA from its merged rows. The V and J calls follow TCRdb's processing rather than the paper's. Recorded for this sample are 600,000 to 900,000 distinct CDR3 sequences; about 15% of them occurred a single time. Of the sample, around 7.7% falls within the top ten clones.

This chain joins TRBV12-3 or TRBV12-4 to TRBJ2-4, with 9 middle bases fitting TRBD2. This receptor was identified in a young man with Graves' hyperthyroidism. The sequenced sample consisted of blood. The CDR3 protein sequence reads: CASSFRGRGNIQYF. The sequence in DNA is TGTGCCAGCAGTTTTCGCGGGAGGGGAAACATTCAGTACTTC.